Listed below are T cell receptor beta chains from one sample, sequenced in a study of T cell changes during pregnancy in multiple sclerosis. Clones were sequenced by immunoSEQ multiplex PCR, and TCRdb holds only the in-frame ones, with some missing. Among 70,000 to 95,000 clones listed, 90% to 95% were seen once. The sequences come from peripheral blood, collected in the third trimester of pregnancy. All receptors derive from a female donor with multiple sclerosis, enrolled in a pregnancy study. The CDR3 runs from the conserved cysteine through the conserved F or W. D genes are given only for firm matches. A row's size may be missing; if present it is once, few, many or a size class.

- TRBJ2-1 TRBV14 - CASSQHPRWDWTHNEQFF TGTGCCAGCAGCCAACATCCCCGATGGGACTGGACTCACAATGAGCAGTTCTTC
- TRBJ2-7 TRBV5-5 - CASSLSVGGIASGEQYF TGTGCCAGCAGCTTGTCGGTGGGGGGAATCGCTTCGGGAGAGCAGTACTTC
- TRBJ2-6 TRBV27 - CASSLAGASNSGANVLTF TGTGCCAGCAGTTTGGCAGGGGCGAGTAACTCTGGGGCCAACGTCCTGACTTTC
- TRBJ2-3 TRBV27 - CASSFIYRGGDTQYF TGTGCCAGCAGTTTTATCTACAGGGGGGGAGATACGCAGTATTTT
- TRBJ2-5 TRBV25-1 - CASSEGLNGEYF TGTGCCAGCAGTGAAGGACTAAACGGGGAGTACTTC
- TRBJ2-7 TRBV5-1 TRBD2 CASRGPGGGTYEQYF TGCGCCAGCAGGGGCCCGGGGGGAGGGACCTACGAGCAGTACTTC
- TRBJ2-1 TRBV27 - CASSTGGRESYNEQFF TGTGCCAGCAGCACCGGGGGGCGCGAATCCTACAATGAGCAGTTCTTC
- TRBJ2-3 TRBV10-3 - CATSASGSTDTQYF TGTGCCACTAGCGCGAGCGGGAGCACAGATACGCAGTATTTT
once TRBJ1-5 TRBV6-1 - CASSELSRGVGNQPQHF TGTGCCAGCAGTGAGTTGTCCAGGGGTGTGGGCAATCAGCCCCAGCATTTT
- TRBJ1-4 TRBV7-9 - CASSSTGPNEKLFF TGTGCCAGCAGCTCGACAGGACCTAATGAAAAACTGTTTTTT
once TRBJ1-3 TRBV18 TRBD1 CASSTGVLSGNTIYF TGTGCCAGCTCAACAGGGGTCCTCTCTGGAAACACCATATATTTT
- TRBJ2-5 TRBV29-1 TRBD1 CSDGQGQETQYF TGCAGCGACGGACAGGGACAAGAGACCCAGTACTTC
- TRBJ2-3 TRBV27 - CAIKTSGTDTQYF TGTGCCATCAAGACTAGTGGGACAGATACGCAGTATTTT
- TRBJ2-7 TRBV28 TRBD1 CASRGQGNYEQYF TGTGCCAGCAGGGGACAGGGCAACTACGAGCAGTACTTC
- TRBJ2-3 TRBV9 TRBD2 CASTLSGTSRDTQYF TGTGCCAGCACCCTATCCGGGACTAGCAGGGATACGCAGTATTTT
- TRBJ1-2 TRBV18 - CASSPRAGYGYTF TGTGCCAGCTCACCAAGAGCCGGGTATGGCTACACCTTC
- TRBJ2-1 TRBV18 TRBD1 CASSPTGKSWNEQFF TGTGCCAGCTCACCGACAGGGAAGAGTTGGAATGAGCAGTTCTTC
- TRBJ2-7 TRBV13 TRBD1 CASSSRQGVNEQYF TGTGCCAGCAGCTCAAGGCAGGGGGTGAACGAGCAGTACTTC
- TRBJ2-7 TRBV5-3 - CARSWRSGPEHYEQYF TGTGCCAGAAGCTGGAGGTCCGGGCCCGAACACTACGAGCAGTACTTC
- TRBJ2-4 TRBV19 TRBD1 CASRQKTGDLAKNIQYF TGTGCCAGTAGACAAAAAACAGGGGACCTAGCCAAAAACATTCAGTACTTC
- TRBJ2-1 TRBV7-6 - CASSLIRVGGPYNEQFF TGTGCCAGCAGCTTAATCAGGGTCGGGGGGCCCTACAATGAGCAGTTCTTC
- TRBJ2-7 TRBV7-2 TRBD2 CASLPGLGYEQYF TGTGCCAGCCTACCGGGACTAGGATACGAGCAGTACTTC
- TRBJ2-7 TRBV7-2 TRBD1 CASSSRQGSYEQYF TGTGCCAGCAGCTCCAGACAGGGGAGCTACGAGCAGTACTTC
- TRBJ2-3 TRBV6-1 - CASSQGGEGGTQYF TGTGCCAGCAGTCAGGGGGGAGAGGGGGGTACGCAGTATTTT
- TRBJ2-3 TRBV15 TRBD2 CATSRGLAGEVTQYF TGTGCCACCAGCAGAGGACTAGCGGGGGAGGTCACGCAGTATTTT
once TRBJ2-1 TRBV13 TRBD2 CASRVAGGGSYNEQFF TGTGCCAGCAGGGTGGCGGGAGGGGGTTCCTACAATGAGCAGTTCTTC